The T cell receptor (beta chain) under discussion was sequenced for a study of blood T cell repertoires in COVID-19. Study summary: The study drew acute and convalescent COVID-19 samples from the United States, Italy and Spain.

This clone was detected once. Method: immunoSEQ multiplex PCR; TCRdb's copy keeps in-frame clones and lacks some. Among about 110,000 clones listed, roughly four fifths were seen once. Trimming removed 0 bases from V and 1 base from J, with 18 bases in between. This CDR3 has 18 amino acids. In germline, CDR1 is LGHNA, CDR2 YSLEER. The chain employs TRBV4-3 and TRBJ1-2, with D possibly matching TRBD1 (6 bases). The sequence was collected from a woman in her 70s with acute or convalescent COVID-19. Sequencing was performed on peripheral blood. The CDR3 coding sequence is TGCGCCAGCAGCCAAGATCGCAGCGGGACACTTCGTAACTATGGCTACACCTTC. As protein: CASSQDRSGTLRNYGYTF.